The rows below give T cell receptor beta chains drawn from one sample of a study of OX40 agonist ivuxolimab in advanced cancers. Only in-frame clones appear in the TCRdb table, and some are missing; sequencing was by immunoSEQ multiplex PCR. Counted here are some 150,000 clones, about 92% occurring once; the ten biggest clones make up more than 0.8%. This sample comprised CD4+ or CD8+ T cells sorted from blood, obtained in a trial of the OX40 agonist ivuxolimab. Receptors were obtained from an adult with an advanced solid tumor such as melanoma, head and neck, liver or kidney cancer. Each CDR3 is given with its conserved first and last residue. D genes are given only for firm matches.

V gene: TRBV11-2; D gene: NA; CDR3 protein: CASSFLLTGELFF
V gene: TRBV7-3; D gene: NA; CDR3 protein: CASSLRREYNEQFF
V gene: TRBV5-4; D gene: TRBD1; CDR3 protein: CASKRTGVYEQYF
V gene: TRBV5-1; D gene: TRBD1; CDR3 protein: CASSIGTAIEAFF
V gene: TRBV6-6; D gene: NA; CDR3 protein: CASSYGETNSPLHF
V gene: TRBV10-3; D gene: TRBD1; CDR3 protein: CAISGSNQGAIYGYTF
V gene: TRBV5-1; D gene: NA; CDR3 protein: CASSLDKISEQFF
V gene: TRBV5-1; D gene: NA; CDR3 protein: CASSLAGGVTPQYF
V gene: TRBV19; D gene: TRBD2; CDR3 protein: CASSSRATSGGSTDTQYF
V gene: TRBV9; D gene: NA; CDR3 protein: CASSVDRAGVTEAFF
V gene: TRBV5-1; D gene: NA; CDR3 protein: CASSVTRETQYF
V gene: TRBV2; D gene: TRBD1; CDR3 protein: CASSPGQTNYGYTF
V gene: TRBV19; D gene: TRBD2; CDR3 protein: CASRVTSGPYNEQFF
V gene: TRBV11-2; D gene: NA; CDR3 protein: CASSFGQWGDYGYTF